The 6 T cell receptor beta chains below come from one sample, sequenced in a study of OX40 agonist ivuxolimab in advanced cancers. The repertoire was sequenced with immunoSEQ multiplex PCR; TCRdb's copy has only in-frame clones and lacks some. The repertoire has approximately 74,000 clones, roughly 93% of them found once; the top ten carry approximately 0.32%. Here the sequenced sample was CD4+ or CD8+ T cells sorted from blood, taken in a trial of the OX40 agonist ivuxolimab. The receptor source for this set is an adult with an advanced solid tumor such as melanoma, head and neck, liver or kidney cancer.

The chain has TRBV5-1 and TRBJ2-7; D may be TRBD1 (5 bases). This CDR3 is 13 amino acids long. The V end lost 0 bases, the J end lost 3 bases, and 7 bases lay between the germline ends. The germline V gene encodes CDR1 SGHRS and CDR2 YFSETQ. The CDR3 bases are TGCGCCAGCAGCTTGGCCCAGGGCTACGAGCAGTACTTC. Its translation is CASSLAQGYEQYF.

The rearrangement uses TRBV6-6 and TRBJ1-5; D unclear. CDR1 is MNHNY, CDR2 SVGAGI, per germline (reference sequence). The CDR3 sequence is 14 residues long. Deletions cut 0 bases from V and 5 bases from J, with 8 bases between. CDR3 sequence (DNA): TGTGCCAGCAGTTACTCAGGTCAGCATCAGCCCCAGCATTTT. Protein sequence: CASSYSGQHQPQHF.

Only one count was recorded for this clone. The rearrangement uses TRBV29-1 and TRBJ1-1, with D hard to call. There are 12 residues in the CDR3. Looked up from germline, CDR1 is SQVTM and CDR2 is ANQGSEA. V lost 4 bases, J lost 2 bases, and 8 bases lay in between. The CDR3 reads CSVATGNTEAFF. CDR3 nucleotides: TGCAGCGTTGCCACGGGTAACACTGAAGCTTTCTTT.

The V and J genes are TRBV5-4 and TRBJ1-1, with 9 bases fitting TRBD1. This CDR3 is 15 amino acids long. The germline CDR1 and CDR2 sequences are SGHNT and YYREEE (reference sequence). Germline trimming cut 3 bases from V and 1 base from J; bases unmatched to any gene: 4. CDR3 amino acids: CASSSMDRGNTEAFF. The CDR3 DNA follows: TGTGCCAGCAGCTCGATGGACAGGGGGAACACTGAAGCTTTCTTT. Variable domain in full (rest from reference TRBV5-4 and TRBJ1-1): ETGVTQSPTHLIKTRGQQVTLRCSSQSGHNTVSWYQQALGQGPQFIFQYYREEENGRGNFPPRFSGLQFPNYSSELNVNALELDDSALYLCASSSMDRGNTEAFFGQGTRLTVV.

The genes are TRBV28 and TRBJ2-1, with 7 nucleotides matching TRBD2. The V and J ends lost 6 bases and 8 bases, in that order; junction bases with no gene match: 10. The CDR3 runs 14 residues. The germline gives CDR1 MDHEN, CDR2 SYDVKM. The CDR3 DNA follows: TGTGCCAGCAGGGTGGCGGGAGAGGTAGATGAGCAGTTCTTC. Its protein product is CASRVAGEVDEQFF.

This rearrangement joins TRBV7-2 to TRBJ1-2, with D uncertain. Germline CDR1 is SGHTA and CDR2 is FQGNSA. V was cut by 1 base and J by 7 bases, with 4 bases left in between. CDR3 size: 11 residues. This CDR3 reads CASSLGLGYTF. In DNA, the CDR3 is TGTGCCAGCAGCTTAGGTCTTGGCTACACCTTC.